Each of the 14 T cell receptor beta chains below was sequenced from the same sample in a study of T-cell memory formation after mild COVID-19. TCRdb reanalysed the 5' RACE reads using MiXCR and keeps one entry per CDR3 protein. The sample consists of 150,000 to 200,000 distinct CDR3 sequences, around 18% of them appearing once. Material for sequencing was PBMCs or a T cell subset sorted from them (not recorded which). All receptors come from a young man who had mild COVID-19 (a few samples of this study predate the infection). Cell type and time point are not known.

This clonotype turned up a few times. J is TRBJ1-1 and V is TRBV3-1; 8 positions match TRBD1. Germline CDR1 and CDR2: LGHDT and YNNKEL (reference sequence). CDR3 length equals 14 residues. J was trimmed by 5 bases and V by 4 bases; bases with no gene match: 6. In DNA, the CDR3 is TGTGCCAGCAGCCGAGACAGGGGCATAACTGAAGCTTTCTTT. Translated, it gives CASSRDRGITEAFF.

This clonotype was found many times. This chain uses TRBV7-6 with TRBJ1-1; D is uncertain. Trimming removed 2 bases from V and 1 base from J, with 5 bases in between. Per germline, CDR1 SGHVS and CDR2 FNYEAQ. This CDR3 contains 13 residues. CDR3 loop: CASSLQENTEAFF. CDR3 sequence (DNA): TGTGCCAGCAGCTTACAAGAGAACACTGAAGCTTTCTTT. Based on the CDR3 plus reference TRBV7-6 and TRBJ1-1, the full variable domain is GAGVSQSPRYKVTKRGQDVALRCDPISGHVSLYWYRQALGQGPEFLTYFNYEAQQDKSGLPNDRFSAERPEGSISTLTIQRTEQRDSAMYRCASSLQENTEAFFGQGTRLTVV.

The chain employs TRBV2 and TRBJ2-5, with TRBD2 identical over 12 bases. There are 14 residues in the CDR3. With V trimmed by 4 bases and J by 4 bases, 1 base remained unmatched. CDR1 SNHLY and CDR2 FYNNEI come from the germline V gene. This CDR3 reads CASSGLAGVETQYF. The CDR3 nucleotides read TGTGCCAGCAGTGGACTAGCGGGGGTAGAGACCCAGTACTTC.

This clonotype appeared a few times. The chain carries TRBV6-5 and TRBJ1-4, with D uncertain. Trimming cost V 5 bases and J 6 bases, with 13 bases left between them. This CDR3 region has 14 residues. Germline CDR1 and CDR2: MNHEY and SVGAGI. The CDR3 loop reads CASSSGLRYEKLFF. For the CDR3, the DNA is TGTGCCAGCAGTAGCGGCCTCCGATATGAAAAACTGTTTTTT.

The chain has TRBV7-9 and TRBJ2-1, with D possibly TRBD2 on 6 matching bases. The CDR3 totals 15 residues. V lost 4 bases and J lost 6, with 16 bases in between. Per the germline V gene, CDR1 is SEHNR and CDR2 is FQNEAQ (reference sequence). CDR3 DNA sequence: TGTGCCAGCAGCTCCCGCGGCGGGGCCGTCAATGAGCAGTTCTTC. It encodes CASSSRGGAVNEQFF. Looking up the rest from reference TRBV7-9 and TRBJ2-1 gives the full variable domain: DTGVSQNPRHKITKRGQNVTFRCDPISEHNRLYWYRQTLGQGPEFLTYFQNEAQLEKSRLLSDRFSAERPKGSFSTLEIQRTEQGDSAMYLCASSSRGGAVNEQFFGPGTRLTVL.

V is TRBV29-1 and J is TRBJ1-2, with D maybe TRBD1 (5 bases). This CDR3 contains 12 residues. Trimming shortened V by 6 bases and J by 2 bases, and 10 bases separated the two germline ends. Germline V gene sequence: CDR1 SQVTM, CDR2 ANQGSEA. This chain's CDR3 is CSVRGPNYGYTF. CDR3 sequence (DNA): TGCAGCGTAAGGGGACCGAACTATGGCTACACCTTC.

This clonotype was counted at least ten times. The rearrangement joins TRBV5-1 to TRBJ1-1; a possible D gene is TRBD1 (6 bases). CDR3 length: 16 residues. V was trimmed by 0 bases and J by 7 bases, leaving 19 bases between them. Germline loops: CDR1 SGHRS, CDR2 YFSETQ. The CDR3 protein is CASSLGVIVGGVEAFF. The CDR3 DNA sequence: TGCGCCAGCAGCTTGGGAGTTATCGTAGGGGGTGTTGAAGCTTTCTTT.

In its sample, this clonotype was seen a few times. The chain is built from TRBV4-3 and TRBJ2-1, with D perhaps matching TRBD1 (6 bases). The CDR3 is 15 amino acids. Germline loops: CDR1 LGHNA, CDR2 YSLEER. V was shortened by 5 bases and J by 1 base, with 12 bases between the two germline ends. In DNA, the CDR3 is TGCGCCAGCAGCGCTCACAGGGTATCCTACAATGAGCAGTTCTTC. Protein: CASSAHRVSYNEQFF.

This clonotype was recorded a few times. The CDR3 protein is CASSLNPASTDTQYF. CDR3 nucleotide sequence: TGTGCCAGCAGCTTAAATCCAGCTAGCACAGATACGCAGTATTTT. The chain couples TRBV11-2 to TRBJ2-3, with D unclear. This CDR3 contains 15 residues. Germline V lookup: CDR1 SGHAT, CDR2 FQNNGV. V dropped 2 bases and J dropped 0 bases, with 9 bases sitting between them.

This sequence joins TRBV12-3 or TRBV12-4 and TRBJ1-5; 9 bases fit TRBD1. Trimming at V came to 5 bases and at J to 1 base, leaving 9 bases not matched to a gene. CDR3 length: 17 amino acids. The CDR3 nucleotides read TGTGCCAGCAGTCTCGGACAGGGGCGAGTAAGCAATCAGCCCCAGCATTTT. Translation gives CASSLGQGRVSNQPQHF.

V is TRBV5-1 and J is TRBJ1-1, with a tentative D call TRBD1 (5 bases). Germline CDR1 and CDR2: SGHRS and YFSETQ. V was clipped by 2 bases and J by 0 bases, with 11 bases between them. There are 15 residues in the CDR3. CDR3 sequence reads: CASSLEGIMNTEAFF. The CDR3 DNA reads TGCGCCAGCAGCTTAGAGGGGATAATGAACACTGAAGCTTTCTTT.

The chain uses TRBV3-1 and TRBJ2-3, with D perhaps TRBD2 (6 bases). CDR1 and CDR2 (germline): LGHDT, YNNKEL (reference sequence). The length of the CDR3 is 14 residues. V shed 4 bases and J shed 5 bases, with 13 bases lying between them. The CDR3 DNA reads as TGTGCCAGCAGCCCGACCCCGCGGGGAGATACGCAGTATTTT. This sequence encodes CASSPTPRGDTQYF.

The CDR3 reads CASNRGLTTEQYV. Written as DNA, the CDR3 is TGTGCCAGCAATCGAGGACTGACTACGGAGCAGTACGTC. The V call is TRBV6-6, the J call TRBJ2-7; maybe TRBD2 (5 bases). The ends were cut back, 7 bases at V and 7 bases at J, with 17 bases in the middle. The V gene's germline CDR1 is MNHNY and CDR2 SVGAGI (reference sequence). This CDR3 contains 13 residues.

This clonotype appeared many times. The gene calls are TRBV12-3 or TRBV12-4 and TRBJ1-5, with no clear D. Trimming stripped 3 bases from V and 5 bases from J, with 8 bases between. CDR3 size: 13 residues. The CDR3 sequence is CASSLGWDQPQHF. The CDR3 coding sequence is TGTGCCAGCAGTTTGGGATGGGATCAGCCCCAGCATTTT.